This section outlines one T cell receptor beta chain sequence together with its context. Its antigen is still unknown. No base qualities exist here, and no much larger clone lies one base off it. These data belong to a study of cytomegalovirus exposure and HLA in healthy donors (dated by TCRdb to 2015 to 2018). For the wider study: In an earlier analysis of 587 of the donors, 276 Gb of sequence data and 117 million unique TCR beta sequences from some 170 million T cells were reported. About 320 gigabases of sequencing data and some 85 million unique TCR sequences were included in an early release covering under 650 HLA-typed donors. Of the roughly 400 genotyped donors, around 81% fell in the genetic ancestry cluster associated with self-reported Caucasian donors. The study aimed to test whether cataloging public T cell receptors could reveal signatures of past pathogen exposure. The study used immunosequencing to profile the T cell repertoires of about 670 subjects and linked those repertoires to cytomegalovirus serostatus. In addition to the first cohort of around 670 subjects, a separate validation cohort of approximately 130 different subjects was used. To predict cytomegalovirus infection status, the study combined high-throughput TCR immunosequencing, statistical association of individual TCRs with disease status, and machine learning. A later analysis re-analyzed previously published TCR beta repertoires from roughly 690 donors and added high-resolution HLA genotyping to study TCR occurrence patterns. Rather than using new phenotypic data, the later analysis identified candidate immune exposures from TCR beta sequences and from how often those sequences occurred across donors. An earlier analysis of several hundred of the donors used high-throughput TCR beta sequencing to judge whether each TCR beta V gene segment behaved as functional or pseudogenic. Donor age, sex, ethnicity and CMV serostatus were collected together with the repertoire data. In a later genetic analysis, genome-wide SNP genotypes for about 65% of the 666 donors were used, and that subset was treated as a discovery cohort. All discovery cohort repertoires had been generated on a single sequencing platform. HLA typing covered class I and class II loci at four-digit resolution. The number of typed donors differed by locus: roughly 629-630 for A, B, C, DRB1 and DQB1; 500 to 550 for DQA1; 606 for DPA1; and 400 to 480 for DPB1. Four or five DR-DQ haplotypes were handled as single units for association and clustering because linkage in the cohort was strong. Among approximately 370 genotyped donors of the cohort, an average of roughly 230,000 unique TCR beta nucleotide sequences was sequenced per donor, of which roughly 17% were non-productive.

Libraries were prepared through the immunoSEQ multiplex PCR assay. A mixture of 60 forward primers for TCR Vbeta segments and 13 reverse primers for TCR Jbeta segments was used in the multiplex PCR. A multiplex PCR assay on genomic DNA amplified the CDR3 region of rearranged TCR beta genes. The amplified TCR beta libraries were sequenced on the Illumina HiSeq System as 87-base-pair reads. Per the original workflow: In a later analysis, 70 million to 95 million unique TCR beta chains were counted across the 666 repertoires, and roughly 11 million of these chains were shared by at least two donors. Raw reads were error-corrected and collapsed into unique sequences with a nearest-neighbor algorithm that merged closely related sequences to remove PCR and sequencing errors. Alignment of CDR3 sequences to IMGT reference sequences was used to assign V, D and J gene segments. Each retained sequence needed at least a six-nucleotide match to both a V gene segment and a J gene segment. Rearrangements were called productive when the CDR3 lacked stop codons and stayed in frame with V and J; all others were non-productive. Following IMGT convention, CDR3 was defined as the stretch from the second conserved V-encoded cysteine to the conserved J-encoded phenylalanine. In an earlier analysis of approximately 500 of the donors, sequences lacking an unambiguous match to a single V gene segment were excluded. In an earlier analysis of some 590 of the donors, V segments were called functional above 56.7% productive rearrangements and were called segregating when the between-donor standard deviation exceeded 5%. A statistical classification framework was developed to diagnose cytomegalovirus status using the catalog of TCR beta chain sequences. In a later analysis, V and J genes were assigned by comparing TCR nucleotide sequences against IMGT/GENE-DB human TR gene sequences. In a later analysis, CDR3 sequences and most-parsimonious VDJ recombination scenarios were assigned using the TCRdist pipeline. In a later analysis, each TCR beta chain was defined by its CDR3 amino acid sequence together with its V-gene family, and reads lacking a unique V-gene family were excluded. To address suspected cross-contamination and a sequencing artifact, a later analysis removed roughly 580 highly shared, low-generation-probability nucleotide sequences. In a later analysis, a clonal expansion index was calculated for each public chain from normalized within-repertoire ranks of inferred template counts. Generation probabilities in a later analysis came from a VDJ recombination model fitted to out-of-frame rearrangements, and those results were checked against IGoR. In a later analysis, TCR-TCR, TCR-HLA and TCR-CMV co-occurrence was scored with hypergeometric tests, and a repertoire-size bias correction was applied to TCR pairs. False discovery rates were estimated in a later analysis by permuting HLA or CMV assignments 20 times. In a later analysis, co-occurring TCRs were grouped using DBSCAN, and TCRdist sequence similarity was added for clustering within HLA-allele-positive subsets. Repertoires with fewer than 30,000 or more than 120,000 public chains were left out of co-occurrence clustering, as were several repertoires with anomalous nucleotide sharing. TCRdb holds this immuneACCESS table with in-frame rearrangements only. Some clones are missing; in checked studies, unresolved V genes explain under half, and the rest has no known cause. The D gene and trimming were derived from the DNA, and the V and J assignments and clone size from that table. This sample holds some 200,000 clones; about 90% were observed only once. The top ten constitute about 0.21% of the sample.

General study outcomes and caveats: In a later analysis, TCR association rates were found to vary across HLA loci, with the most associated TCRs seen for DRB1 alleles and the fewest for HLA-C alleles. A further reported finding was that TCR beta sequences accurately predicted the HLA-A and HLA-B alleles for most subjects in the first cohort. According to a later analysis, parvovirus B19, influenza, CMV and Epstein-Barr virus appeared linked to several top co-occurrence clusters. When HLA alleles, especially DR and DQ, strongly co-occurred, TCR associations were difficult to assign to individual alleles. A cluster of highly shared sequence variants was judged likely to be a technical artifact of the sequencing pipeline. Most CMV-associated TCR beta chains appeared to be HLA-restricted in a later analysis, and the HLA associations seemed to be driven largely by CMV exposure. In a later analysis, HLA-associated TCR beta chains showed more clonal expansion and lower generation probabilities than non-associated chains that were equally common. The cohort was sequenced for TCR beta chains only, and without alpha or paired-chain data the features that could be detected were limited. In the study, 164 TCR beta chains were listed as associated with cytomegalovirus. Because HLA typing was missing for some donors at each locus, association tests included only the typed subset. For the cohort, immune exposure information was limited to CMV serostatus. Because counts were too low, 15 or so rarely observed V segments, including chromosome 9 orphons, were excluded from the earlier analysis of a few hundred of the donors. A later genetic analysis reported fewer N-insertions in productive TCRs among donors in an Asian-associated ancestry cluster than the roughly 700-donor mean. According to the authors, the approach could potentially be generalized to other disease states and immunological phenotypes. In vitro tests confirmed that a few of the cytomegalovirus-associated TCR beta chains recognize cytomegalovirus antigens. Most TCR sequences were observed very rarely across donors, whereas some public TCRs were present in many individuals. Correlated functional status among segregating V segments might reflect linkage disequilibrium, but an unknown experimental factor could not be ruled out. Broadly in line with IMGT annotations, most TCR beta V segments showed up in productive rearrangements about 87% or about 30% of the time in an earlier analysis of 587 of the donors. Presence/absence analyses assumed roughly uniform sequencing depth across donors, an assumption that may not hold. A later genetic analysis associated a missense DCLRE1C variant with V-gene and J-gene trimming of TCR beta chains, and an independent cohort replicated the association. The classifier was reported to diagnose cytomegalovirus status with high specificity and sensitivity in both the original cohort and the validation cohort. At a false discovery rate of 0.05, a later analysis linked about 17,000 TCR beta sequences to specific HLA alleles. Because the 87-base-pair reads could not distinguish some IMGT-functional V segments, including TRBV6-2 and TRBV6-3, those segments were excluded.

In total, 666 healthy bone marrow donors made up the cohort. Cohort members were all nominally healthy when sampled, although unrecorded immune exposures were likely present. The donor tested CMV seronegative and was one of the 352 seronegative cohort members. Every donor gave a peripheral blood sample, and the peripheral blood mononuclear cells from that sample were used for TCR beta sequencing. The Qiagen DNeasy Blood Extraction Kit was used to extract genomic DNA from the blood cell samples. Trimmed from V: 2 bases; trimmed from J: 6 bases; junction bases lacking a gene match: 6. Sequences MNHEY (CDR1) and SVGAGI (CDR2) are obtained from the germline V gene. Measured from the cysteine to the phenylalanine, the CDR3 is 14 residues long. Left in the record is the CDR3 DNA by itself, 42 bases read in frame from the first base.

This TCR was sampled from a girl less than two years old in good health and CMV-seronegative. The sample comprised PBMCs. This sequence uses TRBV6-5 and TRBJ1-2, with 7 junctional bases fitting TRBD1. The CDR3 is CASSYLEGADGYTF. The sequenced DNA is TGTGCCAGCAGTTACCTCGAGGGGGCTGATGGCTACACCTTC.